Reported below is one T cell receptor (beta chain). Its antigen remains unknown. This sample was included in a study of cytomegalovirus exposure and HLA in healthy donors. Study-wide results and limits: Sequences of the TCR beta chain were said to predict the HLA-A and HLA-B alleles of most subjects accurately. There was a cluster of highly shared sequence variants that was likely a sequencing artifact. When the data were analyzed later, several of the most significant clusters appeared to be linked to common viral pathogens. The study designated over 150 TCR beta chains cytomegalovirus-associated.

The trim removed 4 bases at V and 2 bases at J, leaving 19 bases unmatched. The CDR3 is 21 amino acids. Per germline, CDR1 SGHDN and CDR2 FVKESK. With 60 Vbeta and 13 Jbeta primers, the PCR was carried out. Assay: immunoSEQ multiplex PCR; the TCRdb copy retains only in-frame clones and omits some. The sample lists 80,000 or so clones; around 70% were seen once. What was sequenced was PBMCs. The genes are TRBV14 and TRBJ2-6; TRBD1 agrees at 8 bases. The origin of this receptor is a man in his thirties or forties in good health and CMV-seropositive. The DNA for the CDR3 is TGTGCCAGCAGCCCTCAGGGGGCCTTACTACAGGTCGGTGCTGGGGCCAACGTCCTGACTTTC. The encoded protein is CASSPQGALLQVGAGANVLTF.